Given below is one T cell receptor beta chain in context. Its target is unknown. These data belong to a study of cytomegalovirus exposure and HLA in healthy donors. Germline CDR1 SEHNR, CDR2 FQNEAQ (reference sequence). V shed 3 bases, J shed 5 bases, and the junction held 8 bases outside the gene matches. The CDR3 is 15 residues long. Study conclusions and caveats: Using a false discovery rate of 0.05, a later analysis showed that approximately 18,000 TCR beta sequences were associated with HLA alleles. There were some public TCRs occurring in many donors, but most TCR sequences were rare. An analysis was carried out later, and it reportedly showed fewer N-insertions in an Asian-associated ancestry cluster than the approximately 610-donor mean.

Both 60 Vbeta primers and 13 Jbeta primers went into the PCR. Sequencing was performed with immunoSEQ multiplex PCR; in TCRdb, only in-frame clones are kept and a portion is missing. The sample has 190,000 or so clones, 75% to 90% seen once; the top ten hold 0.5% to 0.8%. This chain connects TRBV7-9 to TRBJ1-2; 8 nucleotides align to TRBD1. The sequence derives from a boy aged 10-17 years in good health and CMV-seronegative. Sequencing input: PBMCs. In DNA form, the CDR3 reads TGTGCCAGCAGCTTTGGACAGGGCGGGGGATATGGCTACACCTTC. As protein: CASSFGQGGGYGYTF.